Listed below are T cell receptor beta chains from one sample, sequenced in a study of shared clonotypes between healthy human individuals. Profiled with immunoSEQ multiplex PCR; TCRdb holds only in-frame clones, not every one. The table has nearly 1,000,000 clones, roughly 72% seen once. Sequencing used memory CD4+ T cells sorted from blood. These receptors came from a man between 18 and 35 years old in good health. CDR3s leave out the opening cysteine and the closing phenylalanine or tryptophan.

13,TRBV5-1,TRBJ2-6,ASSLSGDGANVLT
10,TRBV6-6,TRBJ1-2,ASSPVGQGYT
13,TRBV4-2,TRBJ2-7,ASSQVGKTVSEQY
13,TRBV5-6,TRBJ1-6,ASSLPDRGNSPLH
10,TRBV11-2,TRBJ2-1,ASSRSGNEQF
11,TRBV2,TRBJ2-2,ASSERRTGELF
12,TRBV30,TRBJ2-3,AWSPGGGAYTQY
14,TRBV6-5,TRBJ1-3,ASSLTYGTSGNTIY
14,TRBV7-2,TRBJ2-4,ASSLGGGPAKNIQY
10,TRBV6-1,TRBJ2-7,ASSAQFYEQY
13,TRBV19,TRBJ1-2,ASSVRDRFVSGYT
10,TRBV27,TRBJ1-2,ASYRGGYGYT
13,TRBV7-2,TRBJ2-5,ASSLGGTGDETQY
12,TRBV29-1,TRBJ2-7,SVLGALHSYEQY
14,TRBV30,TRBJ2-3,AWSVGRASSTDTQY
13,TRBV6-1,TRBJ1-2,ASRSAGQGAGGYT
13,TRBV15,TRBJ1-5,ATSLGQGIGQPQH
9,TRBV5-1,TRBJ2-1,ASSFTGEQF
14,TRBV28,TRBJ1-6,ASSSPGTLVGSPLH
14,TRBV4-1,TRBJ1-2,ASSQVSRDRDYGYT
13,TRBV6-5,TRBJ1-6,ASSRTGTGDSPLH
9,TRBV28,TRBJ1-3,ASRAGGTIY
11,TRBV5-4,TRBJ2-1,ASSLAGMNEQF
10,TRBV18,TRBJ2-3,ASSPVTDTQY
12,TRBV6-5,TRBJ2-7,ASSPDTPLFEQY
10,TRBV11-2,TRBJ2-5,ASSFNWETQY
13,TRBV5-1,TRBJ2-5,ASRNEGGIKETQY
14,TRBV7-8,TRBJ1-5,ASSPGGTGGRQPQH
13,TRBV5-4,TRBJ2-1,ASSLRRGTYNEQF
12,TRBV18,TRBJ1-1,ASSPMGGGTEAF
18,TRBV4-1,TRBJ2-3,ASSQAGDKTSGKSTDTQY
14,TRBV28,TRBJ1-4,ASSARRNTNGEKLF
13,TRBV5-6,TRBJ1-6,ATRRGDRGPSPLH
12,TRBV6-5,TRBJ1-4,ASNSGIRDEKLF
14,TRBV10-3,TRBJ2-1,AINPSGGASYNEQF
16,TRBV7-2,TRBJ2-5,ASSPHLAGGPGRETQY
11,TRBV7-2,TRBJ2-7,ASRLDLSYEQY
11,TRBV6-1,TRBJ2-1,ASREPGKNEQF
11,TRBV18,TRBJ1-1,ASSPTQGAEAF
11,TRBV30,TRBJ2-7,AWSRGKMDEQY
13,TRBV5-1,TRBJ2-1,ASTSGMSSYNEQF
11,TRBV5-1,TRBJ1-1,ASSFGGGAEAF
15,TRBV11-2,TRBJ1-1,ASSVPGQGAWGTEAF
12,TRBV5-1,TRBJ1-2,ASSRDGIPYGYT
10,TRBV25-1,TRBJ2-7,ASSRDSYEQY
13,TRBV21-1,TRBJ1-5,ASSIKTSASRPQH
12,TRBV18,TRBJ1-2,ASSPPSGNYGYT
14,TRBV5-1,TRBJ1-3,ASSLAGTGAGNTIY
13,TRBV11-2,TRBJ2-1,ASRVRDSSYNEQF
13,TRBV5-6,TRBJ1-5,ASSIRQGMNQPQH
12,TRBV7-2,TRBJ2-7,ASSLASGIQEQY
10,TRBV11-2,TRBJ2-3,ASSPGTDTQY
12,TRBV5-1,TRBJ2-2,ASSFSGGTGELF
12,TRBV5-1,TRBJ1-1,ASSLEPGWTEAF